This TCR beta chain was recovered during a study of OX40 agonist ivuxolimab in advanced cancers. Blood sampling took place at baseline, cycle 4 day 1, and cycle 7 day 1. The data were produced by immunoSEQ multiplex PCR, yet TCRdb's version contains in-frame clones alone and is incomplete. The table shows tens of thousands of clones, with about 89% occurring only once. This sequence originates from an adult with an advanced solid tumor such as melanoma, head and neck, liver or kidney cancer. The sample here was CD4+ or CD8+ T cells sorted from blood, taken in a trial of the OX40 agonist ivuxolimab.

The chain's CDR3 is CASSLGAGGFATNEKLFF. CDR3 bases: TGCGCCAGCAGCTTGGGGGCAGGCGGTTTTGCAACTAATGAAAAACTGTTTTTT. The chain joins TRBV5-1 to TRBJ1-4; D remains unclear. The V gene lost 0 bases and the J gene lost 0 bases, with 15 bases spanning the gap. Germline CDR1 is SGHRS and CDR2 is YFSETQ. This CDR3 is built from 18 residues.